This T cell receptor beta chain was obtained from a study of blood T cell repertoires in COVID-19. Whole-study context: The United States, Italy and Spain were the sources of the acute and convalescent COVID-19 samples. In each case, the material was cDNA or gDNA derived from T cells, B-cell-depleted T cells, or PBMCs.

V was clipped by 3 bases and J by 3 bases, with 9 bases between them. The CDR3 covers 13 residues. CDR1 is LGHDT and CDR2 is YNNKEL in the germline V gene (reference sequence). As originally analysed: Amplification of reference gene primers provided the estimated nucleated cell counts. Repertoires were generated with immunoSEQ multiplex PCR, while TCRdb's copy carries only in-frame clones and drops some. V and J calls and clone size are copied from that table; D and trimming were computed from the DNA. The data show about 76,000 clones, around 90% seen once. The chain employs TRBV3-1 (or the pseudogene TRBV3-2) and TRBJ2-7; maybe TRBD2 (5 bases). This receptor was identified in a human donor in a cohort sampled during active COVID-19. Sequences were obtained from peripheral blood. CDR3 nucleotide sequence: TGTGCCAGCAGCCATACCGGGGTCTACGAGCAGTACTTC. Encoded protein: CASSHTGVYEQYF.